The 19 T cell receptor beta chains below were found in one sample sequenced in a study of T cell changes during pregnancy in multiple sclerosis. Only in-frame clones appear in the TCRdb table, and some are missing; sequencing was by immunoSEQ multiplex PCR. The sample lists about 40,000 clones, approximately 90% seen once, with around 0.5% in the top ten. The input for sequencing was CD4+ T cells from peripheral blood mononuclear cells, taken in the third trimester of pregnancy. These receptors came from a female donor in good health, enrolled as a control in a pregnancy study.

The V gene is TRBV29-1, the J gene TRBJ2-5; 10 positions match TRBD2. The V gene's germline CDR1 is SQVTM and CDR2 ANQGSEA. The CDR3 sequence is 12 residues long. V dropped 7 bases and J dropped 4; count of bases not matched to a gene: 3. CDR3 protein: CSGERGGETQYF. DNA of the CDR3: TGCAGCGGTGAGCGGGGGGGAGAGACCCAGTACTTC.

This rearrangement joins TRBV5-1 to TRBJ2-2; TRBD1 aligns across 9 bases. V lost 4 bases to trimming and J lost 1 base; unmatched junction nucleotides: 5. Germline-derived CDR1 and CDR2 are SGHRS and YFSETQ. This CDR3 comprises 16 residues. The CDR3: CASSRQGGGNTGELFF. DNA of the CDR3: TGCGCCAGCAGCCGACAGGGGGGCGGGAACACCGGGGAGCTGTTTTTT.

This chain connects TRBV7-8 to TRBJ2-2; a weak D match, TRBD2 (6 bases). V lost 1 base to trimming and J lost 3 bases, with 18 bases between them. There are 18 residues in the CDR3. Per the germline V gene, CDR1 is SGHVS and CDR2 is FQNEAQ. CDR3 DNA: TGTGCCAGCAGCTTAGTCGCCTCGGGAGCGTATCACACCGGGGAGCTGTTTTTT. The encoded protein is CASSLVASGAYHTGELFF.

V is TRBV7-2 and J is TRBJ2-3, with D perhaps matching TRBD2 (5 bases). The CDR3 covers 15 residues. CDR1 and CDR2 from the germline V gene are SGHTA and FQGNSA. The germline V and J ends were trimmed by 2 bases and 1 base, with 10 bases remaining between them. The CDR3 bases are TGTGCCAGCAGCTTACGGAGCGGAGGCACAGATACGCAGTATTTT. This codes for CASSLRSGGTDTQYF.

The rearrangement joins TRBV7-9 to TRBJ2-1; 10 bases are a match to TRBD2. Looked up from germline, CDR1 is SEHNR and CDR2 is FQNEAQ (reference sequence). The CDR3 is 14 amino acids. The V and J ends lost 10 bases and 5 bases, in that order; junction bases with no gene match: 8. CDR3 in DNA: TGTGCCATTAGCGGGGGGAGGAGGAACAATGAGCAGTTCTTC. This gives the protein CAISGGRRNNEQFF.

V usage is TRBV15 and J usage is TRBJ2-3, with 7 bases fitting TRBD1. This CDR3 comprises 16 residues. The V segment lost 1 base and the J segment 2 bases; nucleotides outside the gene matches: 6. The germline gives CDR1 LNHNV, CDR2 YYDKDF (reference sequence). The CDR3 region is CATSRAQGEHTDTQYF. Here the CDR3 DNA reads TGTGCCACCAGCAGAGCCCAGGGGGAACACACAGATACGCAGTATTTT. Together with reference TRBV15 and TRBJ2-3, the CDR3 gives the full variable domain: DAMVIQNPRYQVTQFGKPVTLSCSQTLNHNVMYWYQQKSSQAPKLLFHYYDKDFNNEADTPDNFQSRRPNTSFCFLDIRSPGLGDTAMYLCATSRAQGEHTDTQYFGPGTRLTVL.

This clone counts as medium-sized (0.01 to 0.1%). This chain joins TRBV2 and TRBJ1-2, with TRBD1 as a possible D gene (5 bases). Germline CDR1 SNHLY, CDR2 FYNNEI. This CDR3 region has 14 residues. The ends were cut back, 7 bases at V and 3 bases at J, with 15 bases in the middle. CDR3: CASKGTAQDYGYTF. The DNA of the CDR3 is TGTGCCAGCAAGGGGACTGCCCAGGACTATGGCTACACCTTC.

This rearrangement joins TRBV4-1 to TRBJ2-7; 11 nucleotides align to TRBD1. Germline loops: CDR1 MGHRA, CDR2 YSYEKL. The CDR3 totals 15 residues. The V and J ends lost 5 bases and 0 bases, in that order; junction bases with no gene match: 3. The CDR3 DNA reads TGCGCCAGCAGCTCGGGACAGGGGGACTCCTACGAGCAGTACTTC. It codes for CASSSGQGDSYEQYF.

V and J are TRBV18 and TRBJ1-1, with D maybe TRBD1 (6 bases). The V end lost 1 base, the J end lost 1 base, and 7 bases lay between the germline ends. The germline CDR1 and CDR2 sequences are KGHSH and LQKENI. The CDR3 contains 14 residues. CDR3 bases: TGTGCCAGCTCACCACAGGACAGGAACACTGAAGCTTTCTTT. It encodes CASSPQDRNTEAFF. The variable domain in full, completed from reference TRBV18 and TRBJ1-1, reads NAGVMQNPRHLVRRRGQEARLRCSPMKGHSHVYWYRQLPEEGLKFMVYLQKENIIDESGMPKERFSAEFPKEGPSILRIQQVVRGDSAAYFCASSPQDRNTEAFFGQGTRLTVV.

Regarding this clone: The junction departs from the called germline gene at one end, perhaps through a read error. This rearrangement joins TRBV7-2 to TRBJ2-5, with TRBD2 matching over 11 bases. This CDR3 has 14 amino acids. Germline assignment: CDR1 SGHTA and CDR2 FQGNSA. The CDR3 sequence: CASSTNLAGGFPDF. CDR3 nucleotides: TGTGCCAGCAGCACAAATCTAGCGGGAGGATTCCCAGACTTC.

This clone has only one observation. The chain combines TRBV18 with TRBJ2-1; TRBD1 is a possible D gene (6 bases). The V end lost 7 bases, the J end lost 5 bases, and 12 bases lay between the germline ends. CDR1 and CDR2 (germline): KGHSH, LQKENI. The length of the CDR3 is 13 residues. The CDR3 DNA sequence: TGTGCCAGCTACACGGACAGACACAATGAGCAGTTCTTC. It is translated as CASYTDRHNEQFF.

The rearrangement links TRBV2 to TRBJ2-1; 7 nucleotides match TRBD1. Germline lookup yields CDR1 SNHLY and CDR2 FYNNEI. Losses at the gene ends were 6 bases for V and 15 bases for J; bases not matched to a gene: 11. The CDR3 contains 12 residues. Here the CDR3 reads CASSRAGTVPFF. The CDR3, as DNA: TGTGCCAGCAGCCGGGCAGGGACAGTCCCGTTCTTC.

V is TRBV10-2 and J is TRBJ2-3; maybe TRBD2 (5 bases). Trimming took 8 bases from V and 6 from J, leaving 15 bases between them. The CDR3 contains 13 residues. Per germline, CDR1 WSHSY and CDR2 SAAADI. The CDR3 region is CASGIGGKDTQYF. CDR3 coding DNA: TGCGCCAGCGGGATTGGAGGAAAGGATACGCAGTATTTT.

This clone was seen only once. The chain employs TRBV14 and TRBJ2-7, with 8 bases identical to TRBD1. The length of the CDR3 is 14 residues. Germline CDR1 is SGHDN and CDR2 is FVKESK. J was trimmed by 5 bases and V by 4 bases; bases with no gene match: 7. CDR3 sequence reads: CASSLRTGRNEQYF. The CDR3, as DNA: TGTGCCAGCAGCCTTCGGACAGGGCGGAACGAGCAGTACTTC.

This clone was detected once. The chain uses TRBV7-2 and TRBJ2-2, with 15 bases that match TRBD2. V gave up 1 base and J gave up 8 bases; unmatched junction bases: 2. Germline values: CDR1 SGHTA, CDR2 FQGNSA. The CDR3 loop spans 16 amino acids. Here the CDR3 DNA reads TGTGCCAGCAGCTTAGTCGGACTAGCGGGAGGGGGGGAGCTGTTTTTT. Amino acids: CASSLVGLAGGGELFF.

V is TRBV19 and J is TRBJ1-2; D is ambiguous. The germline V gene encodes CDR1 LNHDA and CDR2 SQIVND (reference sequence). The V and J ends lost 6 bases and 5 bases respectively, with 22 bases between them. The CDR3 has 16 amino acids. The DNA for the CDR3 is TGTGCCAGTAGCTTCCCACTCGCAAAGCCGTTATATGGCTACACCTTC. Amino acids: CASSFPLAKPLYGYTF.

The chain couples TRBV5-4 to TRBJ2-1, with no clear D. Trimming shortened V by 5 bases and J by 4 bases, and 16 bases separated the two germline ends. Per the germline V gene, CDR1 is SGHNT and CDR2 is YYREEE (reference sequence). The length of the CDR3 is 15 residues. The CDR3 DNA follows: TGTGCCAGCAGACCACTCCCAAAACCGTACAATGAGCAGTTCTTC. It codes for CASRPLPKPYNEQFF. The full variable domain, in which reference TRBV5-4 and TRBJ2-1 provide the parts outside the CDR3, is ETGVTQSPTHLIKTRGQQVTLRCSSQSGHNTVSWYQQALGQGPQFIFQYYREEENGRGNFPPRFSGLQFPNYSSELNVNALELDDSALYLCASRPLPKPYNEQFFGPGTRLTVL.

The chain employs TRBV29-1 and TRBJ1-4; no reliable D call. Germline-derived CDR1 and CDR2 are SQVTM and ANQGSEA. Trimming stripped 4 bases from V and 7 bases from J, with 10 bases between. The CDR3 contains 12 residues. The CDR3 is CSVGRRGEKLFF. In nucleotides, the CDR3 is TGCAGCGTTGGTCGGCGCGGTGAAAAACTGTTTTTT.

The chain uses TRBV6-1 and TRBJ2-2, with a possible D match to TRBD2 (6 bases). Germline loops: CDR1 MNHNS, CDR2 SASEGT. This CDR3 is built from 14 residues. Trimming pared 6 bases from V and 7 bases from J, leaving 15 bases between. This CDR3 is CASSAGTDFGELFF. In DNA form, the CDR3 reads TGTGCCAGCAGCGCCGGGACTGACTTCGGGGAGCTGTTTTTT.